Below are 25 T cell receptor beta chains sequenced from a single sample in a study of blood T cell repertoires in COVID-19. Produced via immunoSEQ multiplex PCR; TCRdb's table is partial and in-frame only. Of about 70,000 clones listed, roughly 76% are singletons. Sequencing used peripheral blood. These receptors were collected from a woman in her 70s with acute or convalescent COVID-19.

The genes are TRBV5-1 and TRBJ1-4, with 9 bases aligning to TRBD1. Per germline, CDR1 SGHRS and CDR2 YFSETQ. V gave up 4 bases and J gave up 8 bases; unmatched junction bases: 6. The CDR3 is 14 amino acids. CDR3 region: CASSKTGGGEKLFF. CDR3 DNA sequence: TGCGCCAGCAGCAAGACAGGGGGAGGAGAAAAACTGTTTTTT. The whole variable domain, remainder taken from reference TRBV5-1 and TRBJ1-4, is KAGVTQTPRYLIKTRGQQVTLSCSPISGHRSVSWYQQTPGQGLQFLFEYFSETQRNKGNFPGRFSGRQFSNSRSEMNVSTLELGDSALYLCASSKTGGGEKLFFGSGTQLSVL.

The rearrangement uses TRBV7-2 and TRBJ2-7; TRBD2 might be the D (6 bases). Germline CDR1 reads SGHTA; CDR2 reads FQGNSA. V shed 3 bases and J shed 2 bases, with 14 bases lying between them. The CDR3 runs 15 residues. In DNA form, the CDR3 reads TGTGCCAGCAGCTTGGCCGGGACTTTAACCTACGAGCAGTACTTC. It codes for CASSLAGTLTYEQYF.

The J gene is TRBJ2-1, the V gene TRBV18, with 7 bases that match TRBD1. V lost 3 bases to trimming and J lost 9 bases; unmatched junction nucleotides: 2. Germline V gene lookup returns CDR1 KGHSH and CDR2 LQKENI. The CDR3 is 12 amino acids. The CDR3 loop reads CASSPRTGEQFF. The CDR3 DNA reads TGTGCCAGCTCACCTAGGACAGGTGAGCAGTTCTTC. The whole variable domain, filled in from reference TRBV18 and TRBJ2-1, reads NAGVMQNPRHLVRRRGQEARLRCSPMKGHSHVYWYRQLPEEGLKFMVYLQKENIIDESGMPKERFSAEFPKEGPSILRIQQVVRGDSAAYFCASSPRTGEQFFGPGTRLTVL.

The CDR3 sequence: CASSLGLTSLRGSSYNEQFF. CDR3 bases: TGCGCCAGCAGCTTGGGCCTGACTAGCCTTAGAGGTTCATCCTACAATGAGCAGTTCTTC. The chain combines TRBV5-1 with TRBJ2-1, with TRBD2 matching 7 bases. CDR1 is SGHRS, CDR2 YFSETQ, per germline. V was pared by 0 bases and J by 1 base, with 16 bases of the junction left unmatched. The CDR3 consists of 20 residues.

This clone is large in the sample. The genes are TRBV19 and TRBJ1-3; possible D gene TRBD1, 5 bases. Trimming removed 9 bases at V and 0 bases at J, with 15 bases between. CDR1 and CDR2 (germline): LNHDA, SQIVND (reference sequence). The CDR3 spans 15 residues. The CDR3 reads CASGGRQYSGNTIYF. In DNA, the CDR3 is TGTGCCAGCGGGGGAAGGCAGTACTCTGGAAACACCATATATTTT.

The rearrangement joins TRBV2 to TRBJ2-6; tentative D call: TRBD2 (5 bases). V was shortened by 1 base and J by 2 bases, with 6 bases between the two germline ends. In germline, CDR1 is SNHLY, CDR2 FYNNEI. This CDR3 comprises 15 residues. The CDR3 loop is CASSEDGAGANVLTF. The CDR3, as DNA: TGTGCCAGCAGTGAAGACGGGGCTGGGGCCAACGTCCTGACTTTC.

CDR3 nucleotides: TGTGCCAGCAGCCAAGGGGACAGAAGAGGTTCACCCCTCCACTTT. Its protein product is CASSQGDRRGSPLHF. J is TRBJ1-6 and V is TRBV3-1 (or the pseudogene TRBV3-2), with 7 bases fitting TRBD1. The CDR3 has 15 amino acids. Germline trimming cut 1 base from V and 9 bases from J; bases unmatched to any gene: 6. Germline V gene lookup returns CDR1 LGHDT and CDR2 YNNKEL (reference sequence).

The V gene is TRBV4-2, the J gene TRBJ1-2; 10 bases are shared with TRBD1. V shed 4 bases, J shed 4 bases, and the junction held 9 bases outside the gene matches. CDR1 and CDR2 from the germline V gene are LGHNA and YNFKEQ. This CDR3 has 16 amino acids. CDR3 amino acids: CASSPPGTGASYGYTF. CDR3 bases: TGTGCCAGCAGCCCCCCCGGGACAGGGGCGAGCTATGGCTACACCTTC.

V is TRBV9 and J is TRBJ2-7; 9 nucleotides match TRBD2. The CDR3 is 15 residues long. CDR1 SGDLS and CDR2 YYNGEE come from the germline V gene. With V trimmed by 2 bases and J by 4 bases, 7 bases remained unmatched. CDR3 nucleotide sequence: TGTGCCAGCAGCGTCAAGGGCAGCGGGAGGTACGAGCAGTACTTC. It translates to CASSVKGSGRYEQYF.

V and J are TRBV5-1 and TRBJ1-1; the match to TRBD1 covers 8 bases. CDR1 SGHRS and CDR2 YFSETQ come from the germline V gene. This CDR3 has 16 residues. Trimming removed 1 base from V and 1 base from J; junction bases left unmatched: 6. The CDR3 spells CASSLITGQGNTEAFF. CDR3 DNA sequence: TGCGCCAGCAGCTTGATAACTGGACAGGGGAACACTGAAGCTTTCTTT. Full variable domain (missing parts from reference TRBV5-1 and TRBJ1-1): KAGVTQTPRYLIKTRGQQVTLSCSPISGHRSVSWYQQTPGQGLQFLFEYFSETQRNKGNFPGRFSGRQFSNSRSEMNVSTLELGDSALYLCASSLITGQGNTEAFFGQGTRLTVV.

The chain links TRBV2 to TRBJ1-5; D is unresolved. Trimming cost V 7 bases and J 4 bases, with 17 bases left between them. Germline V gives CDR1 SNHLY, CDR2 FYNNEI. CDR3 size: 15 residues. The DNA for the CDR3 is TGTGCCAGCAATTTTATAGGAAGCGGGAATCAGCCCCAGCATTTT. Translating gives CASNFIGSGNQPQHF.

The chain recombines TRBV19 with TRBJ2-1; D may be TRBD1 (6 bases). The CDR3 runs to 14 residues. Trimming cost V 5 bases and J 10 bases, with 18 bases left between them. In germline, CDR1 is LNHDA, CDR2 SQIVND (reference sequence). This CDR3 is CASSEPPRGREQFF. The CDR3 coding sequence is TGTGCCAGTAGTGAGCCCCCCAGGGGCCGGGAGCAGTTCTTC. Filled out from reference TRBV19 and TRBJ2-1, the complete variable domain reads DGGITQSPKYLFRKEGQNVTLSCEQNLNHDAMYWYRQDPGQGLRLIYYSQIVNDFQKGDIAEGYSVSREKKESFPLTVTSAQKNPTAFYLCASSEPPRGREQFFGPGTRLTVL.

This clone was detected a few times. The chain has TRBV3-1 (or the pseudogene TRBV3-2) and TRBJ1-2; no reliable D call. Trimming left V 0 bases short and J 8 bases short, with 16 bases between. The germline V gene encodes CDR1 LGHDT and CDR2 YNNKEL (reference sequence). The CDR3 totals 15 residues. The CDR3 region is CASSQEPSPTRGYTF. Written as DNA, the CDR3 is TGTGCCAGCAGCCAAGAGCCCTCCCCGACTCGGGGCTACACCTTC.

The rearrangement links TRBV11-3 to TRBJ2-5; 8 bases map to TRBD2. Trimming cost V 0 bases and J 5 bases; bases outside gene matches: 8. The CDR3 runs 16 residues. Germline lookup yields CDR1 SGHNT and CDR2 YENEEA. This CDR3 reads CASSLERTSYHETQYF. The DNA for the CDR3 is TGTGCCAGCAGCTTAGAACGGACTAGCTATCACGAGACCCAGTACTTC.

The rearrangement joins TRBV11-2 to TRBJ1-1; D not resolved. CDR1 SGHAT and CDR2 FQNNGV come from the germline V gene. This CDR3 comprises 14 residues. V was shortened by 0 bases and J by 5 bases, with 10 bases between the two germline ends. The CDR3, as DNA: TGTGCCAGCAGCTTAGATCTAAGAGTAACTGAAGCTTTCTTT. The encoded protein is CASSLDLRVTEAFF.

The chain joins TRBV28 to TRBJ2-4; tentative D call: TRBD1 (5 bases). Germline values: CDR1 MDHEN, CDR2 SYDVKM. V gave up 7 bases and J gave up 3 bases, with 10 bases separating them. The CDR3 totals 13 residues. CDR3 protein: CASTDSFKNIQYF. The DNA for the CDR3 is TGTGCCAGCACCGACAGTTTCAAAAACATTCAGTACTTC.

The chain recombines TRBV7-3 with TRBJ2-2; D is unclear. V lost 0 bases and J 5 bases, leaving 7 bases between the germline ends. This CDR3 is built from 14 residues. The V gene's germline CDR1 is SGHTA and CDR2 FQGTGA. The CDR3 here is CASSLTPRTGELFF. In nucleotides, the CDR3 is TGTGCCAGCAGCTTAACCCCGCGTACCGGGGAGCTGTTTTTT.

The V and J genes are TRBV19 and TRBJ1-5; no definite D call. The CDR3 totals 11 residues. V dropped 5 bases and J dropped 6 bases, with 5 bases sitting between them. Germline V gene data show CDR1 as LNHDA and CDR2 as SQIVND (reference sequence). For the CDR3, the DNA is TGTGCCAGTAGTGGCGGTCAGCCCCAGCATTTT. Protein sequence: CASSGGQPQHF.

The V and J genes are TRBV28 and TRBJ1-3; D unresolved. The V gene's germline CDR1 is MDHEN and CDR2 SYDVKM. The CDR3 length is 15 residues. V was cut by 6 bases and J by 1 base, with 13 bases left in between. The CDR3 bases are TGTGCCAGCAGGCCCAGACTGGGTTCTGGAAACACCATATATTTT. This encodes CASRPRLGSGNTIYF.

V gene TRBV3-1 (or the pseudogene TRBV3-2) combines with J gene TRBJ2-1; 9 positions match TRBD2. Germline CDR1 is LGHDT and CDR2 is YNNKEL (reference sequence). The V and J ends lost 3 bases and 7 bases, in that order; junction bases with no gene match: 4. The CDR3 extends over 14 amino acids. CDR3 sequence (DNA): TGTGCCAGCAGCCAGTCTAGCGGGACGAATGAGCAGTTCTTC. Translated: CASSQSSGTNEQFF.

The rearrangement links TRBV28 to TRBJ2-7; tentatively, D is TRBD1 (5 bases). The V end lost 5 bases, the J end lost 5 bases, and 28 bases lay between the germline ends. The CDR3 length is 18 residues. Germline lookup yields CDR1 MDHEN and CDR2 SYDVKM. CDR3 loop: CASSGWRGEGVDGNEQYF. The CDR3 DNA reads as TGTGCCAGCAGTGGGTGGCGTGGGGAAGGGGTCGACGGCAACGAGCAGTACTTC.

The chain has TRBV12-3 or TRBV12-4 and TRBJ1-2; D not resolved. The V end lost 4 bases, the J end lost 8 bases, and 11 bases lay between the germline ends. The CDR3 runs to 12 residues. DNA for the CDR3: TGTGCCAGCAGTTCCCCCGCTCGGGGCTACACCTTC. It yields the protein CASSSPARGYTF.

Only a few counts were recorded for this clone. The chain links TRBV13 to TRBJ1-1, with a possible D match to TRBD1 (6 bases). The germline V gene encodes CDR1 PRHDT and CDR2 FYEKMQ (reference sequence). CDR3 length: 12 residues. The ends were cut back, 2 bases at V and 7 bases at J, with 8 bases in the middle. The CDR3 bases are TGTGCCAGCAGCTTACCGGACAGTGAAGCTTTCTTT. Its translation is CASSLPDSEAFF.

The count of this clone is one. This chain links TRBV3-1 (or the pseudogene TRBV3-2) with TRBJ2-1; 9 nucleotides align to TRBD2. After removal of 2 bases from V and 3 bases from J, the junction contained 11 bases not matched to a gene. This CDR3 region has 18 residues. Germline loops: CDR1 LGHDT, CDR2 YNNKEL (reference sequence). In DNA form, the CDR3 reads TGTGCCAGCAGCCAAAGGGGATATGGTAGCGGGAGCTACAATGAGCAGTTCTTC. Its translation: CASSQRGYGSGSYNEQFF.

The V call is TRBV5-6, the J call TRBJ1-1; no firm D call. Trimming stripped 4 bases from V and 0 bases from J, with 19 bases between. The CDR3 runs 17 residues. Per the germline V gene, CDR1 is SGHDT and CDR2 is YYEEEE. CDR3 in amino acids: CASSTRTDLRMNTEAFF. The DNA for the CDR3 is TGTGCCAGCAGCACTCGGACGGACTTACGGATGAACACTGAAGCTTTCTTT.